These 5 T cell receptor beta chains were sequenced from one sample in a study of T-cell reconstitution after alpha-beta-depleted transplantation in children. Preparation of the TCRbeta library involved a method that used unique molecular identifiers. TCRdb analysed the PCR reads with MiXCR anew, one entry per CDR3 protein. The table records 500,000 or so distinct CDR3 sequences, about 30% of them present only once. The starting material was PBMCs from the stem cell graft donor, obtained from the stem cell graft. The receptors originated from a human donor who donated a stem cell graft to a child with aplastic anemia.

This clonotype was detected only a few times. The V call is TRBV7-9, the J call TRBJ2-3; 7 nucleotides line up with TRBD2. The trim removed 2 bases at V and 4 bases at J, leaving 6 bases unmatched. CDR1 SEHNR and CDR2 FQNEAQ come from the germline V gene (reference sequence). The CDR3 extends over 15 amino acids. CDR3 loop: CASSLHGTTADTQYF. Written as DNA, the CDR3 is TGTGCCAGCAGCTTACACGGGACTACCGCAGATACGCAGTATTTT.

V gene TRBV7-2 combines with J gene TRBJ2-7; 16 bases map to TRBD2. V shed 5 bases and J 10 bases; nucleotides not matched to a gene: 11. Germline V gives CDR1 SGHTA, CDR2 FQGNSA. The CDR3 totals 16 residues. The CDR3 DNA reads as TGTGCCAGCAGCACAAGTCCCGGGACTAGCGGGAGGGCTCAGTACTTC. Protein product: CASSTSPGTSGRAQYF. The variable domain in full, with the rest retrieved from reference TRBV7-2 and TRBJ2-7, is GAGVSQSPSNKVTEKGKDVELRCDPISGHTALYWYRQSLGQGLEFLIYFQGNSAPDKSGLPSDRFSAERTGGSVSTLTIQRTQQEDSAVYLCASSTSPGTSGRAQYFGPGTRLTVT.

The gene calls are TRBV29-1 and TRBJ1-3; D is ambiguous. CDR3 length: 12 residues. V was cut by 7 bases and J by 1 base, with 8 bases left in between. The germline gives CDR1 SQVTM, CDR2 ANQGSEA. The CDR3 coding sequence is TGCAGCGCCCTAGATTCTGGAAACACCATATATTTT. Translating it yields CSALDSGNTIYF.

This clonotype appeared a few times. The rearrangement links TRBV6-5 to TRBJ2-3, with 10 positions matching TRBD2. V dropped 3 bases and J dropped 3; count of bases not matched to a gene: 15. CDR1 MNHEY and CDR2 SVGAGI come from the germline V gene. There are 19 residues in the CDR3. The DNA of the CDR3 is TGTGCCAGCAGTTATTTCGTAACTAGCGGGACCTACGAGACAGATACGCAGTATTTT. Protein sequence: CASSYFVTSGTYETDTQYF.

V is TRBV27 and J is TRBJ1-1, with D perhaps TRBD1 (5 bases). V lost 0 bases, J lost 1 base, and 12 bases lay in between. The CDR3 consists of 16 residues. Germline V gene sequence: CDR1 MNHEY, CDR2 SMNVEV (reference sequence). In DNA form, the CDR3 reads TGTGCCAGCAGTTTATCTGGGGGTAGGGCGAACACTGAAGCTTTCTTT. Residues: CASSLSGGRANTEAFF.